Below are 30 T cell receptor beta chains sequenced from a single sample in a study of shared clonotypes between healthy human individuals. The data were produced by immunoSEQ multiplex PCR, yet TCRdb's version contains in-frame clones alone and is incomplete. The table has roughly 1.4 million clones, about 98.5% seen once; the top ten hold roughly 0.35%. Sequencing input: naive CD4+ T cells sorted from blood. Subset described: CD45RA+ positively selected. Receptors originate from a man aged 25-45 years in good health.

This sequence joins TRBV12-5 and TRBJ2-1; 7 bases line up with TRBD2. The trim removed 5 bases at V and 6 bases at J, leaving 10 bases unmatched. CDR1 and CDR2 from the germline V gene are LGHNT and FRNRAP. The CDR3 is 15 amino acids. CDR3 nucleotide sequence: TGTGCTAGTGGTCCGAACGGACTAGTGGGCAATGAGCAGTTCTTC. Translating it yields CASGPNGLVGNEQFF.

This chain joins TRBV11-2 and TRBJ2-1; D is unresolved. The CDR3 sequence is 18 residues long. In germline, CDR1 is SGHAT, CDR2 FQNNGV. V shed 0 bases and J shed 0 bases, with 15 bases lying between them. CDR3 region: CASSLDLVASSSYNEQFF. The CDR3, as DNA: TGTGCCAGCAGCTTAGATCTGGTAGCCTCTAGCTCCTACAATGAGCAGTTCTTC.

The V gene is TRBV7-2, the J gene TRBJ2-7; 13 bases match TRBD2. The ends lost 2 bases at V and 3 bases at J; junction bases unmatched: 4. The CDR3 sequence is 16 residues long. The V gene's germline CDR1 is SGHTA and CDR2 FQGNSA. The CDR3 sequence is CASSLPRTSGSYEQYF. DNA of the CDR3: TGTGCCAGCAGCTTACCCCGGACTAGCGGGAGCTACGAGCAGTACTTC.

A word on this clone: This same CDR3 is encoded by further DNA sequences in the sample. The chain combines TRBV28 with TRBJ2-5, with 8 bases that match TRBD1. This CDR3 has 14 amino acids. CDR1 and CDR2 from the germline V gene are MDHEN and SYDVKM. The ends lost 1 base at V and 4 bases at J; junction bases unmatched: 2. Written as DNA, the CDR3 is TGTGCCAGCAGTTTATCCAGGGGGCGAGAGACCCAGTACTTC. Translating gives CASSLSRGRETQYF.

This clone showed up just once. CDR3 protein: CASTPTGWNTEAFF. CDR3 in DNA: TGTGCCAGCACCCCCACCGGGTGGAACACTGAAGCTTTCTTT. The chain is built from TRBV11-2 and TRBJ1-1, with D unresolved. Germline V gene data show CDR1 as SGHAT and CDR2 as FQNNGV. V gave up 7 bases and J gave up 1 base, with 13 bases separating them. The CDR3 is 14 residues long.

J is TRBJ1-1 and V is TRBV5-1; the D is unclear. The germline V gene encodes CDR1 SGHRS and CDR2 YFSETQ. Deletions cut 3 bases from V and 2 bases from J, with 5 bases between. The CDR3 spans 12 residues. This CDR3 is CASSYSNTEAFF. CDR3 sequence (DNA): TGCGCCAGCAGCTACAGTAACACTGAAGCTTTCTTT. Filled out from reference TRBV5-1 and TRBJ1-1, the complete variable domain reads KAGVTQTPRYLIKTRGQQVTLSCSPISGHRSVSWYQQTPGQGLQFLFEYFSETQRNKGNFPGRFSGRQFSNSRSEMNVSTLELGDSALYLCASSYSNTEAFFGQGTRLTVV.

The chain joins TRBV5-4 to TRBJ2-2; D remains unclear. This CDR3 spans 13 amino acids. Germline-derived CDR1 and CDR2 are SGHNT and YYREEE (reference sequence). V was cut by 4 bases and J by 6 bases, with 10 bases left in between. The DNA of the CDR3 is TGTGCCAGCAGCCCCATAGAGTCCGGGGAGCTGTTTTTT. Protein sequence: CASSPIESGELFF.

The V and J genes are TRBV27 and TRBJ1-3, with D uncertain. The germline V and J ends were trimmed by 8 bases and 3 bases, with 5 bases remaining between them. This CDR3 is 11 amino acids long. CDR1 MNHEY and CDR2 SMNVEV come from the germline V gene (reference sequence). CDR3 coding DNA: TGTGCCAGCGGAGGTGGAAACACCATATATTTT. Encoded protein: CASGGGNTIYF.

The genes are TRBV28 and TRBJ2-7; 8 bases match TRBD1. V dropped 2 bases and J dropped 5; count of bases not matched to a gene: 8. CDR1 is MDHEN, CDR2 SYDVKM, per germline. The CDR3 runs to 15 residues. The CDR3 nucleotides read TGTGCCAGCAGTTTAAACAGGGGGTATGTCGACGAGCAGTACTTC. Protein: CASSLNRGYVDEQYF. Looking up the rest from reference TRBV28 and TRBJ2-7 gives the full variable domain: DVKVTQSSRYLVKRTGEKVFLECVQDMDHENMFWYRQDPGLGLRLIYFSYDVKMKEKGDIPEGYSVSREKKERFSLILESASTNQTSMYLCASSLNRGYVDEQYFGPGTRLTVT.

The J gene is TRBJ2-7, the V gene TRBV4-2; D uncertain. Trimming removed 0 bases at V and 6 bases at J, with 15 bases between. Per germline, CDR1 LGHNA and CDR2 YNFKEQ. The CDR3 covers 15 residues. CDR3 DNA: TGTGCCAGCAGCCAAGACGGTGAGCGCCTACGCGAGCAGTACTTC. Translation gives CASSQDGERLREQYF.

The V gene is TRBV29-1, the J gene TRBJ2-7; 7 nucleotides agree with TRBD1. Trimming took 4 bases from V and 1 from J; bases not matched to a gene: 7. The germline V gene encodes CDR1 SQVTM and CDR2 ANQGSEA. There are 14 residues in the CDR3. This CDR3 is CSVGVGQTSYEQYF. CDR3 DNA sequence: TGCAGCGTTGGGGTGGGACAGACATCCTACGAGCAGTACTTC.

In its sample, this clone was seen once. The chain recombines TRBV30 with TRBJ1-1; maybe TRBD1 (5 bases). Germline V gene sequence: CDR1 GTSNPN, CDR2 SVGIG (reference sequence). With 7 bases removed from V and 0 bases from J, the gap between germline ends came to 15 bases. The CDR3 loop spans 14 amino acids. In DNA, the CDR3 is TGTGCCTTACGATTGGGGCAGTTGAACACTGAAGCTTTCTTT. Amino acids: CALRLGQLNTEAFF.

The V call is TRBV6-5, the J call TRBJ2-5, with D maybe TRBD1 (5 bases). This CDR3 region has 13 residues. Germline V CDR1 and CDR2: MNHEY, SVGAGI. With 5 bases removed from V and 5 bases from J, the gap between germline ends came to 12 bases. CDR3 loop: CASSRDSYETQYF. Here the CDR3 DNA reads TGTGCCAGCAGTCGCGACAGTTACGAGACCCAGTACTTC.

The chain carries TRBV29-1 and TRBJ1-1; TRBD1 agrees at 7 bases. This CDR3 is 13 amino acids long. CDR1 SQVTM and CDR2 ANQGSEA come from the germline V gene. Trimming at V came to 6 bases and at J to 5 bases, leaving 9 bases not matched to a gene. CDR3 coding DNA: TGCAGCGTCAACAGGGGTCGGTCGACTGAAGCTTTCTTT. This encodes CSVNRGRSTEAFF.

The CDR3, as DNA: TGTGCCAGCATCAGTTACACTGAAGCTTTCTTT. Encoded protein: CASISYTEAFF. This chain connects TRBV28 to TRBJ1-1; no clear D gene. Germline V gives CDR1 MDHEN, CDR2 SYDVKM. The CDR3 runs to 11 residues. Trimming removed 7 bases from V and 3 bases from J, with 6 bases in between.

The chain is built from TRBV5-1 and TRBJ2-7; 13 bases line up with TRBD2. The CDR3 runs to 17 residues. Germline CDR1 SGHRS, CDR2 YFSETQ. J was trimmed by 6 bases and V by 0 bases; bases with no gene match: 9. The CDR3 here is CASSLGATSGRAVEQYF. The DNA of the CDR3 is TGCGCCAGCAGCTTGGGGGCCACTAGCGGGAGGGCCGTCGAGCAGTACTTC.

The V and J genes are TRBV10-3 and TRBJ2-1; 11 bases align to TRBD2. Germline CDR1 and CDR2: ENHRY and SYGVKD. The CDR3 covers 13 residues. The V segment lost 8 bases and the J segment 5 bases; nucleotides outside the gene matches: 2. CDR3 sequence: CAIGTSGNNEQFF. CDR3 DNA sequence: TGTGCCATCGGGACTAGCGGAAACAATGAGCAGTTCTTC.

The rearrangement joins TRBV5-4 to TRBJ2-7; the match to TRBD2 covers 12 bases. This CDR3 contains 16 residues. The junction had 14 bases not matched to a gene; V was cut back by 9 bases and J by 4 bases. Germline V gene data show CDR1 as SGHNT and CDR2 as YYREEE (reference sequence). CDR3 protein: CATGQGGLAGKYEQYF. CDR3 DNA: TGTGCCACCGGACAGGGAGGACTAGCGGGAAAATACGAGCAGTACTTC.

The chain couples TRBV5-6 to TRBJ1-2; D gene unclear. The V and J ends lost 5 bases and 4 bases respectively, with 12 bases between them. Germline V lookup: CDR1 SGHDT, CDR2 YYEEEE. The CDR3 spans 13 residues. The CDR3 loop is CASRLASAYGYTF. The CDR3 DNA reads TGTGCCAGCAGACTAGCCTCCGCCTATGGCTACACCTTC. Together with reference TRBV5-6 and TRBJ1-2, the CDR3 gives the full variable domain: DAGVTQSPTHLIKTRGQQVTLRCSPKSGHDTVSWYQQALGQGPQFIFQYYEEEERQRGNFPDRFSGHQFPNYSSELNVNALLLGDSALYLCASRLASAYGYTFGSGTRLTVV.

The rearrangement uses TRBV29-1 and TRBJ2-5; 7 nucleotides match TRBD1. The germline gives CDR1 SQVTM, CDR2 ANQGSEA. V shed 5 bases and J 2 bases; nucleotides not matched to a gene: 14. The CDR3 runs 16 residues. The CDR3 sequence: CSVSGTEFSGQETQYF. CDR3 nucleotides: TGCAGCGTTTCCGGGACAGAGTTTTCAGGACAAGAGACCCAGTACTTC.

This rearrangement joins TRBV28 to TRBJ2-1; TRBD2 aligns across 11 bases. Trimming cost V 6 bases and J 9 bases; bases outside gene matches: 7. Per germline, CDR1 MDHEN and CDR2 SYDVKM. The CDR3 covers 14 residues. CDR3 bases: TGTGCCAGCAGAGCCGGACTAGCGGGTGGTGAGCAGTTCTTC. It encodes CASRAGLAGGEQFF.

The genes are TRBV6-1 and TRBJ2-5; TRBD2 matches 8 bases. This CDR3 has 12 residues. The trim removed 7 bases at V and 4 bases at J, leaving 2 bases unmatched. Per germline, CDR1 MNHNS and CDR2 SASEGT. In DNA form, the CDR3 reads TGTGCCAGCATCCGGGGGGGAGAGACCCAGTACTTC. Translated: CASIRGGETQYF.

This clone was observed a single time. The J gene is TRBJ1-2, the V gene TRBV4-3, with D perhaps TRBD1 (5 bases). In germline, CDR1 is LGHNA, CDR2 YSLEER. CDR3 size: 15 residues. Trimming shortened V by 0 bases and J by 4 bases, and 12 bases separated the two germline ends. The CDR3 bases are TGCGCCAGCAGCCAAGATCGGGACGGACGCTATGGCTACACCTTC. It encodes CASSQDRDGRYGYTF.

About this clone: An end of the junction differs from the germline gene, which may be a read error. This sequence joins TRBV10-2 and TRBJ2-7, with D possibly being TRBD1 (5 bases). The CDR3 runs 12 residues. Germline lookup yields CDR1 WSHSY and CDR2 SAAADI. CDR3 amino acids: CATSGDDRPLSF. The CDR3 region has the DNA TGCGCCACCAGTGGAGACGACAGACCCTTATCCTTC.

This clone occurred once. The V and J genes are TRBV29-1 and TRBJ2-5, with TRBD1 matching 9 bases. CDR3 length: 15 residues. Per germline, CDR1 SQVTM and CDR2 ANQGSEA. Germline trimming cut 4 bases from V and 5 bases from J; bases unmatched to any gene: 11. CDR3 nucleotides: TGCAGCGTTGTCTTGGGGACAGGGACCCAGGAGACCCAGTACTTC. Translation gives CSVVLGTGTQETQYF.

The rearrangement links TRBV6-1 to TRBJ1-5; the D is unclear. The germline V gene encodes CDR1 MNHNS and CDR2 SASEGT. Trimming left V 2 bases short and J 7 bases short, with 18 bases between. The CDR3 runs to 16 residues. This CDR3 is CASSEPRGPAGQPQHF. Written as DNA, the CDR3 is TGTGCCAGCAGTGAACCTCGAGGTCCAGCGGGACAGCCCCAGCATTTT.

The CDR3: CASRDQVPLGYEQYF. The CDR3 DNA is TGCGCCAGCAGAGACCAGGTCCCGCTGGGGTACGAGCAGTACTTC. The genes are TRBV10-2 and TRBJ2-7; D not resolved. The CDR3 contains 15 residues. Trimming shortened V by 6 bases and J by 4 bases, and 19 bases separated the two germline ends. Germline CDR1 is WSHSY and CDR2 is SAAADI.

In its sample, this clone was seen once. The sample carries other DNA sequences with the same CDR3. The chain is built from TRBV15 and TRBJ2-1, with TRBD2 matching 9 bases. The CDR3 sequence is 15 residues long. Germline V CDR1 and CDR2: LNHNV, YYDKDF (reference sequence). The V and J ends lost 1 base and 2 bases, in that order; junction bases with no gene match: 0. The DNA for the CDR3 is TGTGCCACCAGCAGAGGACTAGCGGCCTACAATGAGCAGTTCTTC. Amino acids: CATSRGLAAYNEQFF.

The rearrangement links TRBV25-1 to TRBJ1-2, with 9 bases aligning to TRBD1. With 8 bases clipped from V and 4 bases from J, the junction kept 14 bases outside the gene matches. The CDR3 sequence is 16 residues long. Looked up from germline, CDR1 is MGHDK and CDR2 is SYGVNS. CDR3 in DNA: TGTGCCAGCGCCCACACCGGGACAGGGTCTCGCTATGGCTACACCTTC. Its translation: CASAHTGTGSRYGYTF.

The J gene is TRBJ2-1, the V gene TRBV27; 7 nucleotides align to TRBD2. Unmatched junction bases numbered 14, after V lost 5 bases and J lost 10 bases. CDR1 is MNHEY, CDR2 SMNVEV, per germline (reference sequence). The CDR3 length is 15 residues. CDR3 region: CASSPPQGGPREQFF. The DNA of the CDR3 is TGTGCCAGCAGTCCTCCCCAGGGAGGGCCGCGCGAGCAGTTCTTC.